The 5 T cell receptor beta chains below come from one sample, sequenced in a study of post-analysis software for immune sequencing data. Overall study results and limits: The five TRBV segments detected at higher frequency in patients than in controls included TRBV5-6, TRBV5-1 and TRBV20-1.

Their antigens are not known. Unique molecular identifiers tagged the TCR beta cDNA libraries. Via MiXCR, TCRdb re-called the PCR reads, giving one row per CDR3 protein. Of more than 450,000 distinct CDR3 sequences in the sample, 44% were seen once. The sample taken for sequencing was blood. All receptors come from a girl under 18 with multiple sclerosis.

This clonotype has only a few counts. The chain recombines TRBV10-3 with TRBJ2-7; unclear D gene. TRBJ2-5 matches the DNA end more closely, so the J call is doubtful. This CDR3 comprises 11 residues. Germline assignment: CDR1 ENHRY and CDR2 SYGVKD. The CDR3 DNA reads as TGTGCCACCCCATGGCGGGAGACCCAGTACTTC. Translated: CATPWRETQYF.

This clonotype was counted at least ten times. The V gene is TRBV5-1, the J gene TRBJ1-2; the D is unclear. Germline values: CDR1 SGHRS, CDR2 YFSETQ. CDR3 length: 12 residues. The V end lost 0 bases, the J end lost 2 bases, and 2 bases lay between the germline ends. The CDR3 here is CASSLDNYGYTF. DNA for the CDR3: TGCGCCAGCAGCTTGGACAACTATGGCTACACCTTC.

The sample holds a few counts of this clonotype. This chain links TRBV10-3 with TRBJ2-4; D might be TRBD1 (7 bases). The J call may be incorrect, as the DNA end agrees better with TRBJ2-7. The length of the CDR3 is 16 residues. Germline V gives CDR1 ENHRY, CDR2 SYGVKD. For the CDR3, the DNA is TGTGCCATCAGGGGGACAGTCGGGCGGGAAAAAAGCGAGCAGTACTTC. It specifies CAIRGTVGREKSEQYF.

This clonotype was detected once. The gene calls are TRBV6-6 and TRBJ1-6; D perhaps matches TRBD1 (6 bases). The CDR3 runs to 13 residues. CDR1 is MNHNY, CDR2 SVGAGI, per germline (reference sequence). V was shortened by 6 bases and J by 15 bases, with 18 bases between the two germline ends. CDR3 loop: CASRPPGGYILHF. DNA for the CDR3: TGTGCCAGCAGACCTCCCGGGGGCTATATCCTCCACTTT.

This clonotype appeared a single time. This rearrangement joins TRBV12-3 or TRBV12-4 to TRBJ2-3; 10 bases map to TRBD2. The trim removed 5 bases at V and 2 bases at J, leaving 7 bases unmatched. The CDR3 contains 16 residues. This chain's CDR3 is CASSTPSGGFTDTQYF. The CDR3 bases are TGTGCCAGCAGTACCCCTAGCGGGGGTTTCACAGATACGCAGTATTTT.